Below are 16 T cell receptor beta chains sequenced from a single sample in a study of neurological immune-mediated disorders. A single record per CDR3 protein comes from TCRdb applying MiXCR to the 5' RACE reads. The sample has about 50,000 distinct CDR3 sequences; over 3% are singletons. The source material was PBMCs. These receptors were obtained from a man in his forties with multiple sclerosis.

At least ten counts were recorded for this clonotype. CDR3 nucleotides: TGTGCCAGCAGCCTACAGGGAAACTCCTACGAGCAGTACTTC. This translates into CASSLQGNSYEQYF. The chain uses TRBV3-1 and TRBJ2-7, with D tentatively TRBD1 (6 bases). The V and J ends lost 4 bases and 0 bases respectively, with 10 bases between them. The germline CDR1 and CDR2 sequences are LGHDT and YNNKEL (reference sequence). The CDR3 covers 14 residues.

This clonotype was recorded at least ten times. The J gene is TRBJ2-7, the V gene TRBV4-1; a weak D match, TRBD2 (5 bases). Germline V CDR1 and CDR2: MGHRA, YSYEKL. V was clipped by 0 bases and J by 2 bases, with 14 bases between them. The CDR3 length is 16 residues. The CDR3: CASSQDQRRATYEQYF. In DNA, the CDR3 is TGCGCCAGCAGCCAAGATCAAAGGCGGGCAACCTACGAGCAGTACTTC.

This clonotype has ten or more counts. The chain links TRBV20-1 to TRBJ2-5; D might be TRBD2 (6 bases). Germline CDR1 DFQATT, CDR2 SNEGSKA (reference sequence). This CDR3 has 13 amino acids. Between the trimmed V and J ends, which lost 0 bases and 3 bases, there was a span of 8 bases. CDR3 region: CSARESSEETQYF. CDR3 coding DNA: TGCAGTGCTAGAGAGTCTAGCGAAGAGACCCAGTACTTC.

This clonotype was recorded many times. V is TRBV20-1 and J is TRBJ2-4; D uncertain. The CDR3 spans 12 residues. V gave up 6 bases and J gave up 9 bases, with 15 bases separating them. Germline lookup yields CDR1 DFQATT and CDR2 SNEGSKA (reference sequence). CDR3 coding DNA: TGCAGTGCCCCGACATCCCTGGCCATTCAGTACTTC. Translating it yields CSAPTSLAIQYF.

In its sample, this clonotype ranks as medium-sized (0.01 to 0.1%). The CDR3 sequence: CASSTSRLAGDQETQYF. The DNA of the CDR3 is TGCGCCAGCAGCACCTCCAGACTAGCGGGGGACCAAGAGACCCAGTACTTC. The chain is built from TRBV4-1 and TRBJ2-5, with TRBD2 matching 12 bases. This CDR3 is 17 amino acids long. CDR1 and CDR2 from the germline V gene are MGHRA and YSYEKL. The V gene end was trimmed by 5 bases and the J gene end by 0 bases; junction bases not matched to a gene: 7.

The table lists this clonotype with a few counts. V is TRBV19 and J is TRBJ1-2; the D gene is possibly TRBD1 (6 bases). Looked up from germline, CDR1 is LNHDA and CDR2 is SQIVND (reference sequence). CDR3 size: 13 residues. With 3 bases removed from V and 8 bases from J, the gap between germline ends came to 13 bases. CDR3 DNA sequence: TGTGCCAGTAGTATCGAGAGGGGGATCGGCTACACCTTC. Amino acids: CASSIERGIGYTF.

Many counts were recorded for this clonotype. The chain combines TRBV7-9 with TRBJ2-1; D unresolved. The CDR3 consists of 15 residues. In germline, CDR1 is SEHNR, CDR2 FQNEAQ (reference sequence). The germline V and J ends were trimmed by 8 bases and 0 bases, with 14 bases remaining between them. CDR3 bases: TGTGCCAGCGGATCGACTGGGGACTCCTACAATGAGCAGTTCTTC. Amino acids: CASGSTGDSYNEQFF. The full variable domain, rest sourced from reference TRBV7-9 and TRBJ2-1, is DTGVSQNPRHKITKRGQNVTFRCDPISEHNRLYWYRQTLGQGPEFLTYFQNEAQLEKSRLLSDRFSAERPKGSFSTLEIQRTEQGDSAMYLCASGSTGDSYNEQFFGPGTRLTVL.

This clonotype was seen ten or more times. The chain carries TRBV10-3 and TRBJ2-3; a weak D match, TRBD2 (6 bases). V lost 4 bases and J lost 0, with 11 bases in between. The V gene's germline CDR1 is ENHRY and CDR2 SYGVKD. This CDR3 spans 15 amino acids. In DNA, the CDR3 is TGTGCCATCAGTGGGAGGGGAACTAGCACAGATACGCAGTATTTT. Translation gives CAISGRGTSTDTQYF.

In its sample, this clonotype was seen many times. The V and J genes are TRBV7-2 and TRBJ2-1, with TRBD2 identical over 12 bases. J gave up 4 bases and V 4 bases, and 2 bases lay outside the gene matches. The CDR3 extends over 15 amino acids. Germline loops: CDR1 SGHTA, CDR2 FQGNSA. CDR3 sequence (DNA): TGTGCCAGCAGCTCGACTAGCGGGGGATACAATGAGCAGTTCTTC. It translates to CASSSTSGGYNEQFF.

This clonotype was counted ten times or more. The chain carries TRBV5-1 and TRBJ1-2; 9 bases are a match to TRBD1. Germline loops: CDR1 SGHRS, CDR2 YFSETQ. This CDR3 has 15 amino acids. V shed 4 bases and J 4 bases; nucleotides not matched to a gene: 8. The DNA of the CDR3 is TGCGCCAGCAGCCCTACAGGGGGCGGTGGCTATGGCTACACCTTC. Translating it yields CASSPTGGGGYGYTF.

V usage is TRBV12-3 or TRBV12-4 and J usage is TRBJ2-5; 10 bases match TRBD1. With V trimmed by 1 base and J by 5 bases, 4 bases remained unmatched. This CDR3 region has 15 residues. The CDR3 sequence: CASSLEGQGLETQYF. The CDR3, as DNA: TGTGCCAGCAGTTTAGAGGGACAGGGGTTGGAGACCCAGTACTTC.

In regard to this clonotype: This may stem from a read error, because a much larger clone lies one nucleotide away. Here the CDR3 reads CASSKVAETQYF. The CDR3 nucleotides read TGTGCCAGCAGCAAAGTAGCGGAGACCCAGTACTTC. This chain uses TRBV3-1 with TRBJ2-5; a weak D match, TRBD2 (5 bases). Trimming stripped 5 bases from V and 5 bases from J, with 9 bases between. Germline-derived CDR1 and CDR2 are LGHDT and YNNKEL (reference sequence). This CDR3 comprises 12 residues.

This clonotype was picked up many times. The chain recombines TRBV6-5 with TRBJ2-5, with 7 nucleotides matching TRBD1. The CDR3 extends over 15 amino acids. The germline gives CDR1 MNHEY, CDR2 SVGAGI. Unmatched junction bases numbered 19, after V lost 5 bases and J lost 13 bases. The CDR3, as DNA: TGTGCCAGCAGTCGTGAGGGGGCGATCCCCTCTCTGGGGTACTTC. Translating it yields CASSREGAIPSLGYF.

This clonotype was seen many times. The chain joins TRBV5-1 to TRBJ2-2, with 8 bases matching TRBD1. Germline trimming cut 4 bases from V and 3 bases from J; bases unmatched to any gene: 5. This CDR3 spans 15 amino acids. CDR1 is SGHRS, CDR2 YFSETQ, per germline. CDR3 sequence reads: CASSPDRGYTGELFF. CDR3 DNA sequence: TGCGCCAGCAGCCCAGACAGGGGCTACACCGGGGAGCTGTTTTTT.

This clonotype was found many times. This chain connects TRBV12-3 or TRBV12-4 to TRBJ1-5; no definite D call. This CDR3 comprises 17 residues. The germline V and J ends were trimmed by 1 base and 2 bases, with 15 bases remaining between them. The DNA of the CDR3 is TGTGCCAGCAGTTTAGGTCCGCTGAACTTGGGCAATCAGCCCCAGCATTTT. Its protein product is CASSLGPLNLGNQPQHF.

This clonotype was counted ten times or more. This chain links TRBV5-1 with TRBJ2-5; tentatively, D is TRBD2 (6 bases). This CDR3 has 16 amino acids. Germline CDR1 and CDR2: SGHRS and YFSETQ. Deletions cut 1 base from V and 2 bases from J, with 15 bases between. The CDR3 sequence: CASSLSTGSGQETQYF. The CDR3 nucleotides read TGCGCCAGCAGCTTGTCTACTGGGAGCGGGCAAGAGACCCAGTACTTC.